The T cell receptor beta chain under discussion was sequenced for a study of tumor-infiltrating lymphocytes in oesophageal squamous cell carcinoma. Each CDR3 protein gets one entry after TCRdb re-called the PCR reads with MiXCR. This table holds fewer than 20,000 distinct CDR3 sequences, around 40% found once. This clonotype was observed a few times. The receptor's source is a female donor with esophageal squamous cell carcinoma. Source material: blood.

The CDR3 DNA follows: TGTGCCAGCAGCGTAGCTGGAGGGAGTAGTATCCCCTACGAGCAGTACTTC. Translated, it gives CASSVAGGSSIPYEQYF. The chain uses TRBV9 and TRBJ2-7, with D possibly TRBD2 on 6 matching bases. CDR3 length: 17 residues. Trimming took off 0 bases at V and 2 bases at J, with 18 bases between the two ends. CDR1 SGDLS and CDR2 YYNGEE come from the germline V gene. The full variable domain, completed using reference TRBV9 and TRBJ2-7, is DSGVTQTPKHLITATGQRVTLRCSPRSGDLSVYWYQQSLDQGLQFLIQYYNGEERAKGNILERFSAQQFPDLHSELNLSSLELGDSALYFCASSVAGGSSIPYEQYFGPGTRLTVT.